This TCR beta chain was retrieved from a study of cytomegalovirus exposure and HLA in healthy donors. Study results and caveats: Researchers counted about 150 TCR beta chains as cytomegalovirus-associated. TCR beta V segments were, for the most part, productive about 90% or about 30% of the time in an earlier analysis. In a later analysis, a missense DCLRE1C variant was linked to TCR beta V- and J-gene trimming. Rarity characterized most TCR sequences, yet some public TCRs appeared in many donors.

Worth noting for this clone: Antigen: not known.

Germline V gene data show CDR1 as LGHNA and CDR2 as YSLEER. The CDR3 has 14 residues. V lost 0 bases, J lost 8 bases, and 10 bases lay in between. PCR used 60 Vbeta primers and 13 Jbeta primers. TCRdb's table, derived via immunoSEQ multiplex PCR, lists solely in-frame clones and lacks some. This table has about 180,000 clones, approximately 80% appearing once. This sequence originates from a woman aged 18-30 years in good health and CMV-seropositive. The chain recombines TRBV4-3 with TRBJ1-4; D unresolved. Sample: PBMCs. CDR3 protein: CASSQDTSKEKLFF. The CDR3 nucleotides read TGCGCCAGCAGCCAAGATACCAGTAAGGAAAAACTGTTTTTT.